These T cell receptor beta chains were read from a single sample in a study of identical twins. One entry per CDR3 protein results from TCRdb running MiXCR on the 5' RACE reads. The sample includes just under 650,000 distinct CDR3 sequences, just over 7% of them seen just once. These data are also associated with another study on yellow fever vaccine responses in identical twins.

Material for sequencing was PBMCs. The receptors originated from a woman between 18 and 29 years old in good health. CDR3s include the opening cysteine and the closing phenylalanine or tryptophan. Rows may omit the clone size; those that give it use once, few, many or a size class.

clone_size j_call v_call cdr3_aa
few TRBJ2-5 TRBV28 CASSLFQGRRETQYF
. TRBJ1-1 TRBV15 CATSRQDSNTEAFF
many TRBJ1-4 TRBV10-3 CAISESGVEDEKLFF
. TRBJ2-1 TRBV9 CASSETSATYNEQFF
many TRBJ2-3 TRBV9 CASSVGGTGTDTQYF
many TRBJ2-5 TRBV9 CASSVRWGNQETQYF
. TRBJ2-1 TRBV7-8 CASTPDPIGQFF
. TRBJ2-6 TRBV5-1 CASSLVAGVSGANVLTF
. TRBJ1-2 TRBV7-6 CASSLEAQGRDYGYTF
. TRBJ2-7 TRBV7-9 CASSSPTGEIYEQYF
. TRBJ2-1 TRBV18 CASSPWAASGNSDEQFF
. TRBJ2-5 TRBV12-3/TRBV12-4 CASSPTDRGRGQETQYF
. TRBJ1-1 TRBV7-9 CASSFGQGENTEAFF
few TRBJ1-1 TRBV5-1 CASSLKTALNTEAFF
many TRBJ2-1 TRBV12-3/TRBV12-4 CASRGLAGGRGNEQFF
. TRBJ2-4 TRBV3-1 CASSQRTGLSIQYF
many TRBJ2-3 TRBV10-2 CASHPGWGAQTDTQYF
many TRBJ1-5 TRBV12-3/TRBV12-4 CASSSDYQPQHF
many TRBJ2-1 TRBV6-6 CASSYPTDNEQFF